This T cell receptor beta chain was recovered during a study of shared clonotypes between healthy human individuals. The CDR3 loop spans 17 amino acids. Trimming pared 0 bases from V and 2 bases from J, leaving 19 bases between. From germline, CDR1 is SQVTM and CDR2 ANQGSEA. Sequenced by immunoSEQ multiplex PCR; TCRdb stores in-frame clones only, minus some. The sample holds about 2 million clones, 85% to 95% seen once. The chain recombines TRBV29-1 with TRBJ1-2, with D possibly TRBD1 on 6 matching bases. The origin of this receptor is a man aged 18 to 30 in good health. The sequencing input was naive CD4+ T cells sorted from blood. As for subset: CD45RA+ positively selected. The CDR3 loop reads CSVEDILRPGQNYGYTF. The CDR3 DNA reads as TGCAGCGTTGAAGATATTTTACGCCCGGGACAAAACTATGGCTACACCTTC.